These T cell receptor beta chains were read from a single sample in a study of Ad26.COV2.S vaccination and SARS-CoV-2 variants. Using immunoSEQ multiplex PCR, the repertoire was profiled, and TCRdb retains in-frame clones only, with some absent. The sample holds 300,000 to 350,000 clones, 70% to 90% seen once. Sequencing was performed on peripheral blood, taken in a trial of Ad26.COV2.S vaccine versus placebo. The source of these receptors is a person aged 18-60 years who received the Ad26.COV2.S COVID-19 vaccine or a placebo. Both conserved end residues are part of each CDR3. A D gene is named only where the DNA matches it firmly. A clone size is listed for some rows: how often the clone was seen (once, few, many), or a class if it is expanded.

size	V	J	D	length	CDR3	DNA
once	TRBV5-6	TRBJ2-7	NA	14	CASSFQGGALGQYF	TGTGCCAGCAGCTTCCAAGGGGGAGCACTGGGGCAGTACTTC
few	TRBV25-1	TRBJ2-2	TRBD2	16	CASSEISREGAGELFF	TGTGCCAGCAGTGAAATCTCCCGGGAGGGTGCCGGGGAGCTGTTTTTT
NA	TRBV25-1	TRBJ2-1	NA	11	CASLVSNEQFF	TGTGCCAGCCTAGTTAGCAATGAGCAGTTCTTC
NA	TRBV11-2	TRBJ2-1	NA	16	CASSLANRASVDEQFF	TGTGCCAGCAGCCTCGCTAACAGGGCGTCCGTAGATGAGCAGTTCTTC
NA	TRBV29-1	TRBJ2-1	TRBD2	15	CSVEERDLTYNEQFF	TGCAGCGTTGAGGAGCGGGACCTAACCTACAATGAGCAGTTCTTC
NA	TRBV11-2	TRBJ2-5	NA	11	CASSLKETQYF	TGTGCCAGCAGCTTAAAAGAGACCCAGTACTTC
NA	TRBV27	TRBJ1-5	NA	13	CASSATKSQPQHF	TGTGCCAGCAGTGCCACCAAAAGTCAGCCCCAGCATTTT
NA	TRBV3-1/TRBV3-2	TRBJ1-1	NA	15	CASSPLGRLNTEAFF	TGTGCCAGCAGCCCCCTGGGCAGACTGAACACTGAAGCTTTCTTT
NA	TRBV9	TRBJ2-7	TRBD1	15	CASSVGQGVNYEQYF	TGTGCCAGCAGCGTAGGGCAGGGGGTTAACTACGAGCAGTACTTC
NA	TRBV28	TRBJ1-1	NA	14	CASLTGSRNTEAFF	TGTGCCAGTTTAACAGGGAGTCGGAACACTGAAGCTTTCTTT
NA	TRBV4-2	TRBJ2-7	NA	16	CASSQVMAAGHYEQYF	TGTGCCAGCAGCCAAGTAATGGCGGCAGGGCATTACGAGCAGTACTTC
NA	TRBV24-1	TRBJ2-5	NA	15	CATSDKRGDQETQYF	TGTGCCACCAGTGATAAGAGGGGAGACCAAGAGACCCAGTACTTC
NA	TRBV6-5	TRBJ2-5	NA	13	CASRRLFVETQYF	TGTGCCAGCAGGAGACTGTTCGTAGAGACCCAGTACTTC
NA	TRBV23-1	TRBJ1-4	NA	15	CASSQTAATNEKLFF	TGCGCCAGCAGTCAAACGGCCGCAACTAATGAAAAACTGTTTTTT
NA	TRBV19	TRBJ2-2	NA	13	CASSIRDTGELFF	TGTGCCAGTAGTATAAGGGACACCGGGGAGCTGTTTTTT
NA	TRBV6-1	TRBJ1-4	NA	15	CASSEVAATNEKLFF	TGTGCCAGCAGTGAAGTGGCAGCAACTAATGAAAAACTGTTTTTT